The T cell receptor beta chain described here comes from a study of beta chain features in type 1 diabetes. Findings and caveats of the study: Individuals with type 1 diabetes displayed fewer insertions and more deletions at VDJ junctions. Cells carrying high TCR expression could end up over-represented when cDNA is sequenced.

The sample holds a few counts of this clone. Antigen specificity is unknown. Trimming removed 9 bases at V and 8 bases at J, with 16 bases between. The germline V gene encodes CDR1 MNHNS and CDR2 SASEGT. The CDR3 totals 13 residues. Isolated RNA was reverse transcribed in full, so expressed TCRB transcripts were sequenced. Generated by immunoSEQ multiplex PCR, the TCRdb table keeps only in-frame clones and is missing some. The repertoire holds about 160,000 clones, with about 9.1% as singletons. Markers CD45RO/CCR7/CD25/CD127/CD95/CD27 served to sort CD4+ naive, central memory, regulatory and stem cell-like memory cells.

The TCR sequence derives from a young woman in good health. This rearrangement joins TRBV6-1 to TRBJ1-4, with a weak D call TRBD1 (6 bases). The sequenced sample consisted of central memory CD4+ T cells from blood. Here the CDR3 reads CASCRDNGEKLFF. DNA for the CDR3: TGTGCCAGTTGCAGGGACAACGGAGAAAAACTGTTTTTT.